Below are 2 T cell receptor beta chains sequenced from a single sample in a study of blood T cell repertoires in COVID-19. The protocol was immunoSEQ multiplex PCR, while the TCRdb copy is restricted to in-frame clones and leaves out a portion. Here the sample spans about 190,000 clones, more than 60% being singletons. The sequencing sample was made of peripheral blood. These receptors all come from a man in his forties or fifties who had recovered from COVID-19.

This clone appeared a single time. The V and J genes are TRBV2 and TRBJ2-2; TRBD2 matches at 11 bases. V was clipped by 6 bases and J by 6 bases; unmatched bases: 6. The CDR3 length is 15 residues. Germline assignment: CDR1 SNHLY and CDR2 FYNNEI. The CDR3 DNA reads as TGTGCCAGCAGCGATGGGACTAGCGGTGCCGGGGAGCTGTTTTTT. This translates into CASSDGTSGAGELFF.

This chain connects TRBV5-6 to TRBJ1-4; the D gene is possibly TRBD1 (6 bases). V gave up 4 bases and J gave up 5 bases, with 15 bases separating them. CDR1 SGHDT and CDR2 YYEEEE come from the germline V gene. CDR3 length: 15 amino acids. The CDR3 spells CASSVFRDTNEKLFF. DNA for the CDR3: TGTGCCAGCAGCGTCTTCCGGGACACCAATGAAAAACTGTTTTTT.